This section outlines one TCR beta chain sequence together with its context. The record originates from a study of blood T cell repertoires in COVID-19. As for the study in general: Sites across the United States, Italy and Spain contributed samples from acute and convalescent COVID-19. In each case, the material was cDNA or gDNA derived from T cells, B-cell-depleted T cells, or PBMCs.

V trimming: 5 bases; J trimming: 1 base; junction bases outside the gene matches: 15. CDR1 MNHEY and CDR2 SMNVEV come from the germline V gene (reference sequence). CDR3 length equals 18 residues. Original data processing: Nucleated cell counts were estimated from reference gene primer amplification. Profiled with immunoSEQ multiplex PCR; TCRdb holds only in-frame clones, not every one. The V and J calls and clone size are taken from that table; D and trimming were inferred from the DNA. This sample has more than 110,000 clones, with more than 75% found just once. Sequencing was carried out using peripheral blood. This clonotype originated in a woman between 40 and 50 years old with acute or convalescent COVID-19. The J gene is TRBJ2-3, the V gene TRBV27; 7 positions match TRBD2. CDR3 sequence: CASSPSVAGLLGTDTQYF. The CDR3 region has the DNA TGTGCCAGCAGTCCTAGCGTAGCGGGTTTGCTGGGCACAGATACGCAGTATTTT.